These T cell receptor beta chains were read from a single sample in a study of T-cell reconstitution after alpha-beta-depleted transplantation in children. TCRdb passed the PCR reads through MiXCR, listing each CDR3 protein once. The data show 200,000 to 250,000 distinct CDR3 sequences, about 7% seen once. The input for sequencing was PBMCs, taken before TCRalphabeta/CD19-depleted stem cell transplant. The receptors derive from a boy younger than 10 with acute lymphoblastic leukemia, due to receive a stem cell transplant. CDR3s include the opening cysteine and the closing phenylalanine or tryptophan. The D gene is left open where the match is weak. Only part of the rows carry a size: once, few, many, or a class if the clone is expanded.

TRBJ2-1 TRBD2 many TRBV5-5 CASSLGFAGGLYNEQFF TGTGCCAGCAGCTTGGGCTTTGCGGGAGGTTTGTACAATGAGCAGTTCTTC
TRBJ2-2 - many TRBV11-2 CASSRAGSAGELFF TGTGCCAGCAGCCGCGCGGGCTCGGCCGGGGAGCTGTTTTTT
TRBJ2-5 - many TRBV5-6 CASRNKGGQETQYF TGTGCCAGCAGGAACAAGGGGGGACAAGAGACCCAGTACTTC
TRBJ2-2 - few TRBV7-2 CASSLSWSNTGELFF TGTGCCAGCAGCTTATCGTGGTCGAACACCGGGGAGCTGTTTTTT
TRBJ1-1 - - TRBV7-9 CASSSGRAVTEAFF TGTGCCAGCAGCTCAGGCAGGGCGGTCACTGAAGCTTTCTTT
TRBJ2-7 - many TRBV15 CATSRAGTILSYEQYF TGTGCCACCAGCAGAGCCGGGACAATCCTATCCTACGAGCAGTACTTC
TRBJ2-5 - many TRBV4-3 CASSQDAAGPTQYF TGCGCCAGCAGCCAAGATGCAGCGGGCCCGACCCAGTACTTC
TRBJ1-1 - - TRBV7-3 CASSLGGIPEVFF TGTGCCAGCAGCTTAGGGGGAATCCCTGAAGTTTTCTTT
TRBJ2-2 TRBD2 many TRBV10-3 CAIASGTSNTGELFF TGTGCCATCGCTAGCGGGACGTCGAACACCGGGGAGCTGTTTTTT
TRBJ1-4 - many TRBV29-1 CSVDLGTPNEKLFF TGCAGCGTTGACCTCGGGACACCGAATGAAAAACTGTTTTTT
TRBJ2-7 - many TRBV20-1 CSASGDKVYEQYF TGCAGTGCTAGTGGTGACAAAGTCTACGAGCAGTACTTC
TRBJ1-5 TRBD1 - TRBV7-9 CASSPGQARNQPQHF TGTGCCAGCAGCCCCGGACAGGCCCGCAATCAGCCCCAGCATTTT
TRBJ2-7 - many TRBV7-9 CASSSPVRSYEQYF TGTGCCAGCAGCTCCCCCGTGCGGTCCTACGAGCAGTACTTC
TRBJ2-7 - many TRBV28 CASSQQGPGTSEQYF TGTGCCAGCAGTCAACAGGGACCCGGTACCTCCGAGCAGTACTTC
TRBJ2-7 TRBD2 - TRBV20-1 CSALPSSGGSYEQYF TGCAGTGCCCTCCCCTCTAGCGGTGGCTCCTACGAGCAGTACTTC
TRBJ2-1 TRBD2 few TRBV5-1 CASQGSGGYNEQFF TGCGCCAGCCAGGGTAGCGGGGGGTACAATGAGCAGTTCTTC
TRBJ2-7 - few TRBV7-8 CASSGAGTLTYEQYF TGTGCCAGCAGCGGCGCCGGGACACTGACCTACGAGCAGTACTTC
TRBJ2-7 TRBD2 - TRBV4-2 CASSQEAGAYEQYF TGTGCCAGCAGCCAGGAAGCGGGAGCCTACGAGCAGTACTTC
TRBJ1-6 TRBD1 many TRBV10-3 CAISAKRTGDLPLHF TGTGCCATCAGTGCGAAGCGGACAGGGGATCTACCCCTCCACTTT
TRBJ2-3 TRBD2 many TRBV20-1 CSAGLAGGTTDTQYF TGCAGTGCTGGGCTAGCGGGGGGGACCACAGATACGCAGTATTTT
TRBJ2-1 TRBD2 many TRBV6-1 CASSHGTSGRNEQFF TGTGCCAGCAGCCATGGGACTAGCGGGAGGAATGAGCAGTTCTTC
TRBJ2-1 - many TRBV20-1 CSAKGPFYNEQFF TGCAGTGCGAAGGGGCCCTTCTACAATGAGCAGTTCTTC
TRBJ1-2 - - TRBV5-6 CASTLGAGYTF TGTGCCAGCACCCTGGGGGCTGGCTACACCTTC
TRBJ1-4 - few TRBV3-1 CASSPPRQAANEKLFF TGTGCCAGCAGCCCACCAAGACAGGCCGCTAATGAAAAACTGTTTTTT
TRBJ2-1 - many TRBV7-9 CASSFLGGAYNEQFF TGTGCCAGCAGCTTTCTCGGGGGAGCCTACAATGAGCAGTTCTTC
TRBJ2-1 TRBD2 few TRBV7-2 CASGKGLAGVEQFF TGTGCCAGCGGGAAGGGACTAGCGGGAGTCGAGCAGTTCTTC
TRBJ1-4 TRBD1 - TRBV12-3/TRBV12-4 CASSPRGDEKLFF TGTGCCAGCAGCCCCAGGGGGGATGAAAAACTGTTTTTT
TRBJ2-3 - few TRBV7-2 CASSISLGQTGTDTQYF TGTGCCAGCAGCATAAGTCTTGGACAGACCGGCACAGATACGCAGTATTTT
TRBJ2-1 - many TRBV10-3 CAIKEGQNNEQFF TGTGCCATCAAGGAGGGCCAGAACAATGAGCAGTTCTTC